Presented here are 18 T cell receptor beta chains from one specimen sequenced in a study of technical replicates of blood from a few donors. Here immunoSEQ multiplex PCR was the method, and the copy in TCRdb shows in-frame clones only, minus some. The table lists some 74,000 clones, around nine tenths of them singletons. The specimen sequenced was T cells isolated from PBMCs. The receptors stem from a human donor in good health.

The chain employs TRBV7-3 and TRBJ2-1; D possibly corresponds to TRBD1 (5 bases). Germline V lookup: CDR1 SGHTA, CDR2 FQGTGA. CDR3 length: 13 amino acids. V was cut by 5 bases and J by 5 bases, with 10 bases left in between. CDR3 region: CASSPGYHNEQFF. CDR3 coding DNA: TGTGCCAGCAGCCCAGGGTACCACAATGAGCAGTTCTTC.

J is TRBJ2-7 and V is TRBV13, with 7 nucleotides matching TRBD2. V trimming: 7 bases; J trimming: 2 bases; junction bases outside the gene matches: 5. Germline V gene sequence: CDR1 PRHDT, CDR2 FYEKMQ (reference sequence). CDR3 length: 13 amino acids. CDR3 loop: CASMGGEAYEQYF. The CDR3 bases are TGTGCCAGCATGGGGGGGGAGGCCTACGAGCAGTACTTC.

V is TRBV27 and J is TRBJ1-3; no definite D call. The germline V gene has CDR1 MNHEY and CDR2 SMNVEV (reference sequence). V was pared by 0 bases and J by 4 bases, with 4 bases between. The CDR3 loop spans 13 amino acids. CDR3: CASSLSLGNTIYF. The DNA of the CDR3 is TGTGCCAGCAGTTTATCGTTAGGAAACACCATATATTTT.

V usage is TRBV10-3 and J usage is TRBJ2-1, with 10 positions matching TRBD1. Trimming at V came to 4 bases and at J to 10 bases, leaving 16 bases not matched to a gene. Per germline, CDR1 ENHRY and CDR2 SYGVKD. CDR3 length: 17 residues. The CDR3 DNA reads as TGTGCCATCAGTGTCATGCCGGGACAGGGGAGCGGTGGCGAGCAGTTCTTC. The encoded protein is CAISVMPGQGSGGEQFF.

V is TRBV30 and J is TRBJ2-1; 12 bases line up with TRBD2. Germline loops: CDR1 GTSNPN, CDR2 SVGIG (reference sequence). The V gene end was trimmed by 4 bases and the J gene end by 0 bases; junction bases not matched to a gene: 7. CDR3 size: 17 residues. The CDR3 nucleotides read TGTGCCTGGACCGGACTAGCGGGATTACCCTCCTACAATGAGCAGTTCTTC. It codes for CAWTGLAGLPSYNEQFF.

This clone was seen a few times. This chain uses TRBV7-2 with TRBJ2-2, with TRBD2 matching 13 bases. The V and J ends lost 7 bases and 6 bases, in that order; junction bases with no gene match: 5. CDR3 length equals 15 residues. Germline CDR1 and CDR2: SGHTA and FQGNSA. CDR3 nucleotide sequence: TGTGCCAGCACCAGACTAGCGGGAGGATCCGGGGAGCTGTTTTTT. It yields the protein CASTRLAGGSGELFF.

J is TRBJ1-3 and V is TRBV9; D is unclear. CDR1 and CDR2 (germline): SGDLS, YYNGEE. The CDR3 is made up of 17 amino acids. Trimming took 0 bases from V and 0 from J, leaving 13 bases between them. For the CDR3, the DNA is TGTGCCAGCAGCGTAGCCACAGTGCAAGCCTCTGGAAACACCATATATTTT. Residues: CASSVATVQASGNTIYF. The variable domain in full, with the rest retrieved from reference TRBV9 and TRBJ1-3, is DSGVTQTPKHLITATGQRVTLRCSPRSGDLSVYWYQQSLDQGLQFLIQYYNGEERAKGNILERFSAQQFPDLHSELNLSSLELGDSALYFCASSVATVQASGNTIYFGEGSWLTVV.

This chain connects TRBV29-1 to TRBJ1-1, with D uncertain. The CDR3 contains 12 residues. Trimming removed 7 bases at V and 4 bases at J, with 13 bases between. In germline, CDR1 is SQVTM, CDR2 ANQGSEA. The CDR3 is CSAVETPTEAFF. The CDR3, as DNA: TGCAGCGCCGTGGAGACTCCCACTGAAGCTTTCTTT.

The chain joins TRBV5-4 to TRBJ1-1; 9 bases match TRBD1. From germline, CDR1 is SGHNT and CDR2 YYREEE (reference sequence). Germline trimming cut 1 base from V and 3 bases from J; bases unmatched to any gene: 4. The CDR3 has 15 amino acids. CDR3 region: CASSLNRGHHTEAFF. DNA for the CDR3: TGTGCCAGCAGCTTGAACAGGGGGCATCACACTGAAGCTTTCTTT.

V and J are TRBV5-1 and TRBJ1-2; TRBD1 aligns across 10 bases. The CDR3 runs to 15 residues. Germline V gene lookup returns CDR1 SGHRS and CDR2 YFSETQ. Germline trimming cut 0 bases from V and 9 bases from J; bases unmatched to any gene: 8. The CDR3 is CASSLEGQGLLSYTF. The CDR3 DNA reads TGCGCCAGCAGCTTGGAGGGACAGGGGCTATTGAGCTACACCTTC.

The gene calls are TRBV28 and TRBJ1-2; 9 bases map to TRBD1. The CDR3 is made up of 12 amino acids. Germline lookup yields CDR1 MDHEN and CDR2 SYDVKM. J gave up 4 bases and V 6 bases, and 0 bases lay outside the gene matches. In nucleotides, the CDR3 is TGTGCCAGCAGGACAGGGGGCTATGGCTACACCTTC. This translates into CASRTGGYGYTF.

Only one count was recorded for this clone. CDR3 DNA: TGTGCCAGCAGCTTAGGTTTAGCGGGAGTTGGGAATGAGCAGTTCTTC. It translates to CASSLGLAGVGNEQFF. The chain links TRBV7-7 to TRBJ2-1, with TRBD2 matching 9 bases. The CDR3 is made up of 16 amino acids. V shed 1 base and J 7 bases; nucleotides not matched to a gene: 8. Germline assignment: CDR1 SSHAT and CDR2 FNYEAQ (reference sequence).

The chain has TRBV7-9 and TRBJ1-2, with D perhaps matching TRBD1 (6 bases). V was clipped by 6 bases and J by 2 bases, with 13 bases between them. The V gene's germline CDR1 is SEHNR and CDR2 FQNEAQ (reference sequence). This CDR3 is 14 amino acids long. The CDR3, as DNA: TGTGCCAGCAGTTTTCTGGACAGAAACTATGGCTACACCTTC. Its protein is CASSFLDRNYGYTF. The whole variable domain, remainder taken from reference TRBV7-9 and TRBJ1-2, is DTGVSQNPRHKITKRGQNVTFRCDPISEHNRLYWYRQTLGQGPEFLTYFQNEAQLEKSRLLSDRFSAERPKGSFSTLEIQRTEQGDSAMYLCASSFLDRNYGYTFGSGTRLTVV.

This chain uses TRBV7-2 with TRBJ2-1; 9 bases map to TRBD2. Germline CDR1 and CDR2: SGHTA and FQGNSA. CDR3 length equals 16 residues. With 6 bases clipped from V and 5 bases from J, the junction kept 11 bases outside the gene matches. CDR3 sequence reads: CASSSPTSGPNNEQFF. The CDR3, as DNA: TGTGCCAGCAGTTCCCCTACTAGCGGGCCAAACAATGAGCAGTTCTTC.

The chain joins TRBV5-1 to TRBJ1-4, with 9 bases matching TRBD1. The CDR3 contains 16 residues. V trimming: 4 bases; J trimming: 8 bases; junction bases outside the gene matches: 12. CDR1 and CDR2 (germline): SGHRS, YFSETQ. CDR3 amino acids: CASSLSSGTGREKLFF. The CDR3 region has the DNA TGCGCCAGCAGCCTATCATCCGGGACAGGGCGAGAAAAACTGTTTTTT.

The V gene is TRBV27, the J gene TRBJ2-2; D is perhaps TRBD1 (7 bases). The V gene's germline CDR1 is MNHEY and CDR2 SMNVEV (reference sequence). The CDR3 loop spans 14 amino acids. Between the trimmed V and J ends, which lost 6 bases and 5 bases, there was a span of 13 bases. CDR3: CASSLTGRTGELFF. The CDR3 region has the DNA TGTGCCAGCAGCTTGACAGGGAGGACCGGGGAGCTGTTTTTT.

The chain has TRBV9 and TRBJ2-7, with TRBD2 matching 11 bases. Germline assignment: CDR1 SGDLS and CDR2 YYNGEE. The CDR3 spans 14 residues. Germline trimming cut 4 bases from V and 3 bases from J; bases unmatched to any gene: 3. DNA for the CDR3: TGTGCCAGCAGCTCAGGACTAGCGGGCTACGAGCAGTACTTC. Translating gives CASSSGLAGYEQYF.

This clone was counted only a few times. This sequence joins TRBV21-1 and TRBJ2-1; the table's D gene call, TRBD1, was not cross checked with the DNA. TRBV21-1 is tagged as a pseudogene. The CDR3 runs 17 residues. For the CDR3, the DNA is TGTGCCAGCAGCACTATCTACAGGGGAAGCGGGCACAATGAGCAGTTCTTC. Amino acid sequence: CASSTIYRGSGHNEQFF.